These 3 T cell receptor beta chains were sequenced from one sample in a study of control samples from healthy donors and cancer patients. The protocol was immunoSEQ multiplex PCR, while the TCRdb copy is restricted to in-frame clones and leaves out a portion. The sample consists of around 80,000 clones, 80% to 90% of them appearing once. The sample consisted of blood. All receptors come from a man aged 45-65 years in good health.

The rearrangement links TRBV4-3 to TRBJ2-2; no firm D call. The CDR3 is 17 residues long. V was trimmed by 11 bases and J by 10 bases, leaving 32 bases between them. Germline V gives CDR1 LGHNA, CDR2 YSLEER. The CDR3 loop reads CARLICHSHDQVSELFF. The CDR3 nucleotides are TGCGCCCGACTTATTTGTCATTCCCATGACCAGGTGTCGGAGCTGTTTTTT.

The chain uses TRBV5-6 and TRBJ2-1; D remains ambiguous. V lost 3 bases and J 1 base, leaving 8 bases between the germline ends. Germline V gene sequence: CDR1 SGHDT, CDR2 YYEEEE. The CDR3 runs to 14 residues. For the CDR3, the DNA is TGTGCCAGCAGCTCTGGCTATTCCTACAATGAGCAGTTCTTC. Translated: CASSSGYSYNEQFF.

The chain uses TRBV6-2 or TRBV6-3 and TRBJ2-5; D is perhaps TRBD2 (5 bases). The CDR3 loop spans 12 amino acids. CDR1 is MNHEY and CDR2 is SVGEGT in the germline V gene. Trimming took 2 bases from V and 5 from J, leaving 6 bases between them. CDR3 sequence (DNA): TGTGCCAGCAGTTACCAGCGGGAGACCCAGTACTTC. It is translated as CASSYQRETQYF.